This entry concerns a single T cell receptor (beta chain). Antigen specificity is unknown. The 5'RACE method, run with constant-segment primers, produced TCR alpha and TCR beta cDNA libraries (carrying sample barcodes and UMIs). TCRdb re-derived calls from the 5' RACE reads in MiXCR, one entry per CDR3 protein. The sample has some 260,000 distinct CDR3 sequences; 15% to 20% are singletons. This sample was taken from a study of T-cell memory formation after mild COVID-19. Study-wide points: CD4+ clones that contracted lay mainly in CM and EM; CD8+ ones lay in EMRA. Contracting clones from day 15 to 85 had balanced CD4/CD8; later expanders favoured CD4+.

V gave up 5 bases and J gave up 6 bases, with 16 bases separating them. The CDR3 is 14 amino acids. Germline V CDR1 and CDR2: SGHTA, FQGNSA. The chain employs TRBV7-2 and TRBJ1-1; a weak D match, TRBD1 (6 bases). Source material: PBMCs or a T cell subset sorted from them (not recorded which). The clonotype comes from a man aged 18 to 29 who had mild COVID-19 (a few samples of this study predate the infection). Cell type and time point are not known. The CDR3 DNA follows: TGTGCCAGCAGCAGCCTCAGGGGAAATGCTGAAGCTTTCTTT. Protein sequence: CASSSLRGNAEAFF.